The text below deals with one T cell receptor (beta chain). The record originates from a study of monozygotic twins with inflammatory bowel disease. Germline CDR1 reads DFQATT; CDR2 reads SNEGSKA (reference sequence). CDR3 length: 16 residues. TCRdb re-called the 5' RACE reads; one entry per CDR3 protein, DNA not given. There are 440,000 or so distinct CDR3 sequences in the sample, with 2% to 3% held by the top ten. The rearrangement uses TRBV20-1 and TRBJ1-5; TCRdb's D call of TRBD1 is untestable without DNA. Source material: blood. This clonotype was obtained from a human donor with ulcerative colitis or Crohn's disease, or a healthy co-twin of an affected twin (not recorded which). The CDR3 reads CSARNGRTGTSQPQHF.